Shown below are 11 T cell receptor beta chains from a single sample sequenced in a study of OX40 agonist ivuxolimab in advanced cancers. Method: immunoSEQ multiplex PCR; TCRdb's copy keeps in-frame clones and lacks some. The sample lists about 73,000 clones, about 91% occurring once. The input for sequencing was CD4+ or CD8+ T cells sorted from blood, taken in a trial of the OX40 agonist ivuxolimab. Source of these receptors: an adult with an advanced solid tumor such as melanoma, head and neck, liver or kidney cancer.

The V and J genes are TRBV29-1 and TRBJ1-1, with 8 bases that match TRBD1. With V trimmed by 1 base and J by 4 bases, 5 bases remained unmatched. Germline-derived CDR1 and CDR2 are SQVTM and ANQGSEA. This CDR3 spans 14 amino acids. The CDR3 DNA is TGCAGCGTTGAAGGGACAGGGTTGGCCACTGAAGCTTTCTTT. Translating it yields CSVEGTGLATEAFF.

This chain's CDR3 is CASSMGRETQYF. For the CDR3, the DNA is TGTGCCAGTAGTATGGGCAGAGAGACCCAGTACTTC. The chain employs TRBV19 and TRBJ2-5, with no clear D. Trimming removed 3 bases at V and 4 bases at J, with 6 bases between. CDR1 is LNHDA, CDR2 SQIVND, per germline (reference sequence). The CDR3 contains 12 residues.

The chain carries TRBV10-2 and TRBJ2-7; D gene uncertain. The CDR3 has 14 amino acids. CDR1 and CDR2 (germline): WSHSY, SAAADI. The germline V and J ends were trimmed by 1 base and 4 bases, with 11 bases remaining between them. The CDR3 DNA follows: TGCGCCAGCAGTGAGTTCCCCACCGTATACGAGCAGTACTTC. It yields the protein CASSEFPTVYEQYF.

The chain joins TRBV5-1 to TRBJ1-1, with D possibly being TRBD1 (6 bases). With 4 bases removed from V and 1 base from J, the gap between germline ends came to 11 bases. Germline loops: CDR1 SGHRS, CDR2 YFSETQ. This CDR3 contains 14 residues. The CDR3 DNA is TGCGCCAGCAGCCCCCGAGGGGGGAACACTGAAGCTTTCTTT. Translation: CASSPRGGNTEAFF. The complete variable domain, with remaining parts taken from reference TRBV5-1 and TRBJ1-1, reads KAGVTQTPRYLIKTRGQQVTLSCSPISGHRSVSWYQQTPGQGLQFLFEYFSETQRNKGNFPGRFSGRQFSNSRSEMNVSTLELGDSALYLCASSPRGGNTEAFFGQGTRLTVV.

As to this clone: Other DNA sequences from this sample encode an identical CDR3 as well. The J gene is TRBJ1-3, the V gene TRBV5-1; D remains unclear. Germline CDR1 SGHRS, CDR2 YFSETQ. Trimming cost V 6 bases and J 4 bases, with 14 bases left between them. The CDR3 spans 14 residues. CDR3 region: CASTPAGSGNTIYF. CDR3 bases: TGCGCCAGCACCCCGGCGGGATCCGGAAACACCATATATTTT.

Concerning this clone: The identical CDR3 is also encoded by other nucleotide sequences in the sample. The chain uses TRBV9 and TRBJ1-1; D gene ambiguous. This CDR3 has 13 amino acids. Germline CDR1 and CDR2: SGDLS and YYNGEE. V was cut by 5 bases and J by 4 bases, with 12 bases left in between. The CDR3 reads CASSYGDGTEAFF. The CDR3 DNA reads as TGTGCCAGCAGTTACGGGGATGGCACTGAAGCTTTCTTT.

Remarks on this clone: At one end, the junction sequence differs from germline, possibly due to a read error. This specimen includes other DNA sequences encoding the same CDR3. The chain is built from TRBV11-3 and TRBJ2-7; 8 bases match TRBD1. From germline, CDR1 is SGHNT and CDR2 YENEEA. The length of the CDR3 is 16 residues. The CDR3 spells CASSPRSGTGTYEQYF. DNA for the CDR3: TGTGCTAGCAGCCCTAGATCCGGGACAGGAACCTACGAGCAGTACTTC.

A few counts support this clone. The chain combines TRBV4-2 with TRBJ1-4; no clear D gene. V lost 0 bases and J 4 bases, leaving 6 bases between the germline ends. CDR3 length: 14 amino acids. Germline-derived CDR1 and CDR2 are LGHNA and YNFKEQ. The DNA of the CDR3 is TGTGCCAGCAGCCAAGAAAAGGGTAATGAAAAACTGTTTTTT. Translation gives CASSQEKGNEKLFF.

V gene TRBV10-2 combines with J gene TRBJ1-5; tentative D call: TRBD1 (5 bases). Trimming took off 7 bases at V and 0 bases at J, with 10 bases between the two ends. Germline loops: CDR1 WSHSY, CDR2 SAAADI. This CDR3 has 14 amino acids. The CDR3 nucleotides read TGCGCCAGCAAGGGGACGGATAGCAATCAGCCCCAGCATTTT. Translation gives CASKGTDSNQPQHF.

CDR3 bases: TGTGCCAGCAGCCGCATTCGACACCTCGGCGGATCAAGGACCTTGATGACCGGGGAGCTGTTTTTT. Translated: CASSRIRHLGGSRTLMTGELFF. V usage is TRBV14 and J usage is TRBJ2-2; D not resolved. The CDR3 runs to 22 residues. Per the germline V gene, CDR1 is SGHDN and CDR2 is FVKESK. The ends were cut back, 4 bases at V and 5 bases at J, with 35 bases in the middle.

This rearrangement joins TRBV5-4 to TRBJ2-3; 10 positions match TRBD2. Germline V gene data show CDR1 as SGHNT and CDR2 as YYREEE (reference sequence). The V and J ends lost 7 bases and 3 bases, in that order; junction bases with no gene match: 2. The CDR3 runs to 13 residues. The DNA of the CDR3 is TGTGCCAGCGGACTAGCGGAAACAGATACGCAGTATTTT. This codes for CASGLAETDTQYF.